The clone carrying this TCR beta chain was found many times. The sample originates from a study of T-cell reconstitution after alpha-beta-depleted transplantation in children. CDR1 is MNHNS and CDR2 is SASEGT in the germline V gene. V lost 6 bases and J lost 6, with 24 bases in between. The CDR3 extends over 16 amino acids. Using unique molecular identifiers, the investigators prepared the TCRbeta library. TCRdb re-called the PCR reads with MiXCR, one entry per CDR3 protein. This sample yields around 700,000 distinct CDR3 sequences, of which about an eighth are seen a single time; approximately 0.8% belongs to the top ten.

The sequence came from a girl aged 2-10 years with congenital amegakaryocytic thrombocytopenia, due to receive a stem cell transplant. This chain uses TRBV6-1 with TRBJ2-7, with D possibly matching TRBD1 (6 bases). The source was PBMCs, collected before TCRalphabeta/CD19-depleted stem cell transplant. The CDR3 region is CASSRPTGTRKGEQYF. In nucleotides, the CDR3 is TGTGCCAGCAGCCGACCAACAGGGACACGGAAAGGCGAGCAGTACTTC.